These T cell receptor beta chains were read from a single sample in a study of T cells in Graves' hyperthyroidism and ophthalmopathy. TCRdb re-called the multiplex PCR reads with MiXCR, one entry per CDR3 protein. Found here are roughly 380,000 distinct CDR3 sequences, approximately 15% of them singletons; the top ten hold roughly 11%. The sample consisted of blood. The receptors were gathered from a woman aged 60-75 years with Graves' hyperthyroidism. Each CDR3 is given with its conserved first and last residue. Fields, in order: V gene, clone size, J gene, D gene, CDR3 length, CDR3 DNA, CDR3 protein. D genes are given only for firm matches. Expanded clones are given a class, and other clones once, few, many or no size at all.

TRBV19	once	TRBJ1-5	.	14	TGTGCCAGTAGTATTGCTGGGCGCGATCAGCCCCAGCATTTT	CASSIAGRDQPQHF
TRBV29-1	many	TRBJ2-7	TRBD2	13	TGCAGCGCATTAGCGGGAGAACCCTACGAGCAGTACTTC	CSALAGEPYEQYF
TRBV6-1	few	TRBJ1-5	.	13	TGTGCCAGCAGTGAACACGGCAATCAGCCCCAGCATTTT	CASSEHGNQPQHF
TRBV6-1	few	TRBJ2-3	.	15	TGTGCCAGCAGTGAAGGAGTCAGGGGAACAGATACGCAGTATTTT	CASSEGVRGTDTQYF
TRBV5-8	.	TRBJ2-5	.	15	TGTGCCAGCAGCTTGGATGGGAATCGACGGGAGACCCAGTACTTC	CASSLDGNRRETQYF
TRBV12-3/TRBV12-4	many	TRBJ2-3	TRBD2	16	TGTGCCAGCAGCCATACAAGCGGGAGGGTTACAGATACGCAGTATTTT	CASSHTSGRVTDTQYF
TRBV12-3/TRBV12-4	many	TRBJ2-7	.	14	TGTGCCAGCAGTCCTCAAGGACCCGCGGGCGAGCAGTACTTC	CASSPQGPAGEQYF
TRBV27	few	TRBJ2-7	TRBD1	15	TGTGCCAGCAGTTTATATTCGGACAGGGCCTACGAGCAGTACTTC	CASSLYSDRAYEQYF
TRBV2	many	TRBJ2-7	.	12	TGTGCCAGCAGTGCCCGCTCCTACGAGCAGTACTTC	CASSARSYEQYF
TRBV11-2	many	TRBJ1-2	TRBD1	15	TGTGCCAGCAGCTTAGTAAGGGGGACAGTCCATGGCTACACCTTC	CASSLVRGTVHGYTF
TRBV5-1	.	TRBJ1-6	.	15	TGCGCCAGCAGCTTGGACAGCTCCTATAATTCACCCCTCCACTTT	CASSLDSSYNSPLHF
TRBV11-2	many	TRBJ2-1	.	16	TGTGCCAGCAGCGAACAGGCGGGACGATTATACAATGAGCAGTTCTTC	CASSEQAGRLYNEQFF
TRBV5-1	.	TRBJ2-7	TRBD1	15	TGCGCCAGCAACCCTGGGACAGGGGAGTCCTACGAGCAGTACTTC	CASNPGTGESYEQYF
TRBV7-9	.	TRBJ1-2	TRBD1	15	TGTGCCAGCAGCTTAGCAGGGGGCTCTAACTATGGCTACACCTTC	CASSLAGGSNYGYTF
TRBV12-3/TRBV12-4	many	TRBJ1-1	.	14	TGTGCCAGCAGTTTAGATTACTCGAACACTGAAGCTTTCTTT	CASSLDYSNTEAFF
TRBV12-3/TRBV12-4	many	TRBJ1-4	.	14	TGTGCCAGCAGTTTAGCGACAGTAAATGAAAAACTGTTTTTT	CASSLATVNEKLFF